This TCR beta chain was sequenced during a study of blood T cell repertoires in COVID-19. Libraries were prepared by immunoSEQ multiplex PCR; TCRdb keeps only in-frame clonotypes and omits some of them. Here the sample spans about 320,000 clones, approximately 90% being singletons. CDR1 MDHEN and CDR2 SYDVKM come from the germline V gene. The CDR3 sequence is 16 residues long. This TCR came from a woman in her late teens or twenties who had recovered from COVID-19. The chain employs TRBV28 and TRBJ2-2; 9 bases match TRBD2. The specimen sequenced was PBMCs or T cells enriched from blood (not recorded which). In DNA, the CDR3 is TGTGCGGGTGCGAAATTTAGCGGGAGTAACACCGGGGAGCTGTTTTTT. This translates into CAGAKFSGSNTGELFF.